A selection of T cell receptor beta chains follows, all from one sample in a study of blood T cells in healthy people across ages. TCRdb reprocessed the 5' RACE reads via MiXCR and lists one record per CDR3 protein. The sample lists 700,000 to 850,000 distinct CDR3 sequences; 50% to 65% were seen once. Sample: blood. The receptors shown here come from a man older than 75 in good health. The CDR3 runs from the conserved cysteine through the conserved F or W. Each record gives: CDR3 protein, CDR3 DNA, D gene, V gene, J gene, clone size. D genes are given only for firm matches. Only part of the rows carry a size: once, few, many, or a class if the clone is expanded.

CDR3 protein: CASSPRTYTNYGYTF
CDR3 DNA: TGTGCCAGCAGTCCTAGGACATATACTAACTATGGCTACACCTTC
D gene: .
V gene: TRBV6-2/TRBV6-3
J gene: TRBJ1-2
clone size: .

CDR3 protein: CASSRTSSYEQYF
CDR3 DNA: TGTGCCAGCAGCCGGACTAGCAGCTACGAGCAGTACTTC
D gene: TRBD2
V gene: TRBV28
J gene: TRBJ2-7
clone size: many

CDR3 protein: CASRVGSSGANVLTF
CDR3 DNA: TGCGCCAGCAGGGTTGGATCCTCTGGGGCCAACGTCCTGACTTTC
D gene: .
V gene: TRBV5-1
J gene: TRBJ2-6
clone size: few

CDR3 protein: CSVEVTYEQYF
CDR3 DNA: TGCAGCGTTGAAGTCACTTACGAGCAGTACTTC
D gene: .
V gene: TRBV29-1
J gene: TRBJ2-7
clone size: few

CDR3 protein: CASSPGLVSEQYF
CDR3 DNA: TGTGCCAGCAGTCCAGGACTAGTTAGCGAGCAGTACTTC
D gene: TRBD2
V gene: TRBV27
J gene: TRBJ2-7
clone size: few

CDR3 protein: CASSPTKFLSGANVLTF
CDR3 DNA: TGCGCCAGCAGCCCGACCAAGTTCCTCTCTGGGGCCAACGTCCTGACTTTC
D gene: .
V gene: TRBV10-1
J gene: TRBJ2-6
clone size: few

CDR3 protein: CAISDPGWGKGETQYF
CDR3 DNA: TGTGCCATCAGTGACCCGGGATGGGGGAAAGGGGAGACCCAGTACTTC
D gene: .
V gene: TRBV10-3
J gene: TRBJ2-5
clone size: few

CDR3 protein: CASSPTGRDQPQHF
CDR3 DNA: TGTGCCAGCAGTCCCACAGGGAGAGACCAGCCCCAGCATTTT
D gene: .
V gene: TRBV28
J gene: TRBJ1-5
clone size: few

CDR3 protein: CSVNNLRTALSTDTQYF
CDR3 DNA: TGCAGCGTTAATAATCTGAGGACAGCCCTTAGCACAGATACGCAGTATTTT
D gene: .
V gene: TRBV29-1
J gene: TRBJ2-3
clone size: many

CDR3 protein: CASGGAGGGHEQFF
CDR3 DNA: TGTGCCAGCGGTGGCGCGGGAGGGGGGCATGAGCAGTTCTTC
D gene: TRBD2
V gene: TRBV7-9
J gene: TRBJ2-1
clone size: .

CDR3 protein: CASSYPDRGTYEQYF
CDR3 DNA: TGTGCCAGCAGTTACCCGGACAGGGGGACCTACGAGCAGTACTTC
D gene: TRBD1
V gene: TRBV28
J gene: TRBJ2-7
clone size: few

CDR3 protein: CASSFGRGTYEQYF
CDR3 DNA: TGCGCCAGCAGCTTCGGCAGGGGGACGTACGAGCAGTACTTC
D gene: TRBD1
V gene: TRBV5-1
J gene: TRBJ2-7
clone size: once

CDR3 protein: CASSVEGRGWDEQYF
CDR3 DNA: TGTGCCAGCAGCGTAGAGGGTCGGGGTTGGGACGAGCAGTACTTC
D gene: .
V gene: TRBV9
J gene: TRBJ2-7
clone size: .

CDR3 protein: CASSLGGIGNEQFF
CDR3 DNA: TGCGCCAGCAGCTTGGGAGGGATTGGTAATGAGCAGTTCTTC
D gene: .
V gene: TRBV5-1
J gene: TRBJ2-1
clone size: .

CDR3 protein: CSARDWATDTQYF
CDR3 DNA: TGCAGTGCTAGAGATTGGGCCACAGATACGCAGTATTTT
D gene: .
V gene: TRBV20-1
J gene: TRBJ2-3
clone size: .

CDR3 protein: CASTFPEGGNTEAFF
CDR3 DNA: TGTGCCAGCACCTTCCCCGAGGGAGGGAACACTGAAGCTTTCTTT
D gene: .
V gene: TRBV25-1
J gene: TRBJ1-1
clone size: .

CDR3 protein: CSASAGTGGHQPQHF
CDR3 DNA: TGCAGTGCTAGCGCCGGGACAGGGGGACATCAGCCCCAGCATTTT
D gene: TRBD1
V gene: TRBV20-1
J gene: TRBJ1-5
clone size: .

CDR3 protein: CSALQTGNQPQHF
CDR3 DNA: TGCAGTGCCTTACAGACGGGCAATCAGCCCCAGCATTTT
D gene: .
V gene: TRBV20-1
J gene: TRBJ1-5
clone size: .

CDR3 protein: CASSLSPSYQETQYF
CDR3 DNA: TGTGCCAGCAGTTTATCCCCTAGCTACCAAGAGACCCAGTACTTC
D gene: .
V gene: TRBV27
J gene: TRBJ2-5
clone size: .

CDR3 protein: CAWSVLSGANVLTF
CDR3 DNA: TGTGCCTGGAGTGTACTCTCTGGGGCCAACGTCCTGACTTTC
D gene: .
V gene: TRBV30
J gene: TRBJ2-6
clone size: .

CDR3 protein: CSARGRTGGSNQPQHF
CDR3 DNA: TGCAGTGCTAGAGGACGGACAGGGGGTAGCAATCAGCCCCAGCATTTT
D gene: TRBD1
V gene: TRBV20-1
J gene: TRBJ1-5
clone size: .

CDR3 protein: CASSFRGSLEQYF
CDR3 DNA: TGTGCCAGCAGCTTCCGCGGGAGTTTAGAGCAGTACTTC
D gene: TRBD2
V gene: TRBV7-2
J gene: TRBJ2-7
clone size: few

CDR3 protein: CSARGSGDLGLVAGYTF
CDR3 DNA: TGCAGTGCTAGAGGCTCAGGGGATTTGGGGTTAGTAGCTGGCTACACCTTC
D gene: .
V gene: TRBV20-1
J gene: TRBJ1-2
clone size: .

CDR3 protein: CASSRTKGYEQFF
CDR3 DNA: TGTGCCAGCAGCCGGACCAAGGGCTATGAGCAGTTCTTC
D gene: .
V gene: TRBV6-1
J gene: TRBJ2-1
clone size: .

CDR3 protein: CASSSGTGQGETQYF
CDR3 DNA: TGCGCCAGCAGCTCAGGGACAGGGCAAGGGGAGACCCAGTACTTC
D gene: TRBD1
V gene: TRBV5-1
J gene: TRBJ2-5
clone size: .

CDR3 protein: CSAQPWTSADTQYF
CDR3 DNA: TGCAGTGCTCAACCATGGACTAGCGCAGATACGCAGTATTTT
D gene: TRBD2
V gene: TRBV20-1
J gene: TRBJ2-3
clone size: .

CDR3 protein: CSVHRGLTINEQFF
CDR3 DNA: TGCAGCGTCCACCGCGGACTAACGATAAATGAGCAGTTCTTC
D gene: .
V gene: TRBV29-1
J gene: TRBJ2-1
clone size: .

CDR3 protein: CASRSDRTSPLHF
CDR3 DNA: TGTGCCAGCAGATCGGACAGAACTTCACCCCTCCACTTT
D gene: .
V gene: TRBV7-3
J gene: TRBJ1-6
clone size: .

CDR3 protein: CSVEGGASGSIGELFF
CDR3 DNA: TGCAGCGTTGAGGGAGGGGCTAGCGGGAGCATCGGGGAGCTGTTTTTT
D gene: TRBD2
V gene: TRBV29-1
J gene: TRBJ2-2
clone size: .

CDR3 protein: CATSETGLAGEQFF
CDR3 DNA: TGTGCCACCAGTGAAACGGGACTAGCAGGGGAGCAGTTCTTC
D gene: TRBD2
V gene: TRBV24-1
J gene: TRBJ2-1
clone size: .

CDR3 protein: CASSQPTGSYTF
CDR3 DNA: TGTGCCAGCAGCCAACCCACAGGGAGCTACACCTTC
D gene: .
V gene: TRBV7-6
J gene: TRBJ1-2
clone size: .

CDR3 protein: CASSEGGGRDIQYF
CDR3 DNA: TGTGCCAGCAGTGAAGGAGGCGGGAGGGACATTCAGTACTTC
D gene: TRBD2
V gene: TRBV6-1
J gene: TRBJ2-4
clone size: few

CDR3 protein: CASSGGDGVYEQYF
CDR3 DNA: TGTGCCAGCAGCGGCGGGGACGGGGTGTACGAGCAGTACTTC
D gene: .
V gene: TRBV7-9
J gene: TRBJ2-7
clone size: .